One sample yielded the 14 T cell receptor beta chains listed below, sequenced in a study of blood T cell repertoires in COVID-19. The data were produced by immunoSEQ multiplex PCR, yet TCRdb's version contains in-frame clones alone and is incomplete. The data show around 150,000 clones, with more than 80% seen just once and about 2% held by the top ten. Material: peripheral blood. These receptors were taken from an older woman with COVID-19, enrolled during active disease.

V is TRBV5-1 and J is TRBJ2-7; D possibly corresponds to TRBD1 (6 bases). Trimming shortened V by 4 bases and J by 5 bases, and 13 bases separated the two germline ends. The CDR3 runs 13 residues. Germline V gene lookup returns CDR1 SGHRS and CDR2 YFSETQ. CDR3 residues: CASSLNREHEQYF. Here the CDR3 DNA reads TGCGCCAGCAGCCTAAACAGGGAGCACGAGCAGTACTTC.

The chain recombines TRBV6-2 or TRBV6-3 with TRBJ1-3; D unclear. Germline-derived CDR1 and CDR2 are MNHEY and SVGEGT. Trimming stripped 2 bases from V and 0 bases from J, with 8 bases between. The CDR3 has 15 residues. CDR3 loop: CASSYRRSSGNTIYF. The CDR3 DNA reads TGTGCCAGCAGTTACCGGAGGAGCTCTGGAAACACCATATATTTT.

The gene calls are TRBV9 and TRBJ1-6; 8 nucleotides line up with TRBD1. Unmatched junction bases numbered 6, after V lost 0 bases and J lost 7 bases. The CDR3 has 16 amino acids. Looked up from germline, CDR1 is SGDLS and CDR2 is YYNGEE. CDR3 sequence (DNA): TGTGCCAGCAGCGTAGGCCCGACAGGGGCCAATTCACCCCTCCACTTT. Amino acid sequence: CASSVGPTGANSPLHF.

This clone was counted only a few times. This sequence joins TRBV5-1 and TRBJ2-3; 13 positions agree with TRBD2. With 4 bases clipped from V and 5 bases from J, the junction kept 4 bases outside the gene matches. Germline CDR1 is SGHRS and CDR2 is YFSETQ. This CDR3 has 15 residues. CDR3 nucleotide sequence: TGCGCCAGCAGCATCGGGACTAGCGGGGTAGATACGCAGTATTTT. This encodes CASSIGTSGVDTQYF.

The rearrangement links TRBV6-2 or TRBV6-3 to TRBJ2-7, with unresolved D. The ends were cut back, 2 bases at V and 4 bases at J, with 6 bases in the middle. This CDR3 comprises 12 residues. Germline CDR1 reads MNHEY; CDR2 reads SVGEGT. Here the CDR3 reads CASSYEDYEQYF. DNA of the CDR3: TGTGCCAGCAGTTACGAGGATTACGAGCAGTACTTC.

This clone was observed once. For the CDR3, the DNA is TGCGCCAGCAGCCCCGGACAGGGTAATGGCTACACCTTC. Amino acid sequence: CASSPGQGNGYTF. The V and J genes are TRBV5-1 and TRBJ1-2, with 8 bases fitting TRBD1. The germline V gene encodes CDR1 SGHRS and CDR2 YFSETQ. The V and J ends lost 4 bases and 6 bases, in that order; junction bases with no gene match: 5. The CDR3 runs to 13 residues.

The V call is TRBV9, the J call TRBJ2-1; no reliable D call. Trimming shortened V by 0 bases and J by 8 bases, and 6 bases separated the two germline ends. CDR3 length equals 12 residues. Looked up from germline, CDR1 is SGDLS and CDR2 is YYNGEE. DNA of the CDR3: TGTGCCAGCAGCGTAGACGGAGATGAGCAGTTCTTC. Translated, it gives CASSVDGDEQFF.

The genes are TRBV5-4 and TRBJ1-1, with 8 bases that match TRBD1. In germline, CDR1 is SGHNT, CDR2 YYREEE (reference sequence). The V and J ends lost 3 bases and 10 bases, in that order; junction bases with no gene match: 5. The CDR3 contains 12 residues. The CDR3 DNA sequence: TGTGCCAGCAGCTATACCGGACAGGGAGCTTTCTTT. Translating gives CASSYTGQGAFF.

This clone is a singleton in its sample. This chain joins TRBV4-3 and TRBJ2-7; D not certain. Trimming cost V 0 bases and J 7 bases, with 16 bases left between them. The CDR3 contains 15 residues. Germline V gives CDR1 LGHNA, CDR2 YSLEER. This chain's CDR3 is CASSQDPTVAREQYF. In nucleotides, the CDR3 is TGCGCCAGCAGCCAAGACCCCACGGTTGCTCGTGAGCAGTACTTC.

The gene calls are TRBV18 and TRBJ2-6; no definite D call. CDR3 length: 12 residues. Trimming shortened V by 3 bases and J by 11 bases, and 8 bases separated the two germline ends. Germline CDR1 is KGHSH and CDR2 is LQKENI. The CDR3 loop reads CASSPGPYVLTF. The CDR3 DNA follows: TGTGCCAGCTCACCGGGCCCATACGTCCTGACTTTC.

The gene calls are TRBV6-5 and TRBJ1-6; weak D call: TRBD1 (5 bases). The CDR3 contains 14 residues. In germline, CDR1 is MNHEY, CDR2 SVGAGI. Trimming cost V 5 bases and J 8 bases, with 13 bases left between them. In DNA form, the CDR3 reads TGTGCCAGCAGTCAACAGGTTTTAGATTCACCCCTCCACTTT. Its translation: CASSQQVLDSPLHF.

The DNA of the CDR3 is TGTGCCAGCAGCCCCAGGGGGCAAAGATGGGCTGAAGCTTTCTTT. It encodes CASSPRGQRWAEAFF. The rearrangement links TRBV3-1 (or the pseudogene TRBV3-2) to TRBJ1-1, with 8 positions matching TRBD1. The CDR3 consists of 15 residues. Per germline, CDR1 LGHDT and CDR2 YNNKEL (reference sequence). V lost 4 bases to trimming and J lost 6 bases; unmatched junction nucleotides: 10.

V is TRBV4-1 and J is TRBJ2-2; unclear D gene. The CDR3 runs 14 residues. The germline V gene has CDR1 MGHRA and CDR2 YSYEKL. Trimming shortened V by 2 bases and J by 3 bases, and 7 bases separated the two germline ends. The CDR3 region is CASSQKHDTGELFF. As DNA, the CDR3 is TGCGCCAGCAGCCAAAAACACGACACCGGGGAGCTGTTTTTT.

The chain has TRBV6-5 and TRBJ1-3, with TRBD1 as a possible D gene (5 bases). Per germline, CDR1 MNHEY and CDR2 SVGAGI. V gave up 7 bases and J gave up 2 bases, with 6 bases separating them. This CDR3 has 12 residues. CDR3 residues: CASTGPGNTIYF. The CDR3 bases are TGTGCCAGCACAGGGCCTGGAAACACCATATATTTT.